This T cell receptor (beta chain) was found in a study of Ad26.COV2.S vaccination and SARS-CoV-2 variants. Study as a whole: The donor participated in the COV1001 trial, in its Ad26.COV2.S arm. By the intramuscular route, Ad26.COV2.S was given once, or twice 56 days apart.

Trimming stripped 7 bases from V and 0 bases from J, with 7 bases between. CDR3 length equals 13 residues. The germline gives CDR1 SNHLY, CDR2 FYNNEI. Treatment indicated: roughly 19 received Ad26.COV2.S at low or high dose, single or two shots; roughly 5 received placebo; per-sample allocation not given. Specimens were obtained on day 63 following the first vaccine or placebo injection. Whoever gave the sample was an adult aged 18-55 years in Boston. The administered vaccine (an Ad26 vector) expressed Wuhan-strain SARS-CoV-2 spike. Some clones are missing from TCRdb's copy, which holds only in-frame ones; the method was immunoSEQ multiplex PCR. The sample contains roughly 680,000 clones, around 89% of which appear only once.

J is TRBJ1-5 and V is TRBV2; no firm D call. The starting material was peripheral blood, obtained in a trial of Ad26.COV2.S vaccine versus placebo. This sequence was found in a person between 18 and 60 years old who received the Ad26.COV2.S COVID-19 vaccine or a placebo. In nucleotides, the CDR3 is TGTGCCAGCAACAGTTATAGCAATCAGCCCCAGCATTTT. Its translation is CASNSYSNQPQHF.